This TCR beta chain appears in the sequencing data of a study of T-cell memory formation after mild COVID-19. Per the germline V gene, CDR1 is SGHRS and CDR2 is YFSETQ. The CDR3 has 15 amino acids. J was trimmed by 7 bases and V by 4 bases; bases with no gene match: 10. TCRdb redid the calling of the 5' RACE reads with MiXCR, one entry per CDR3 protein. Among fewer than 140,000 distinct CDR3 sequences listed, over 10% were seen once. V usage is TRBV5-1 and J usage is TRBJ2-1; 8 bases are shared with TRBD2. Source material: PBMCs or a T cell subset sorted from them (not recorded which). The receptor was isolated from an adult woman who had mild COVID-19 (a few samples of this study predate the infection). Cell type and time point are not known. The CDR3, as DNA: TGCGCCAGCAGCCCGCTCCCGGGGGGGCAGAATGAGCAGTTCTTC. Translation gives CASSPLPGGQNEQFF.